These 27 T cell receptor beta chains were sequenced from one sample in a study of blood T cell repertoires in COVID-19. Repertoires were generated with immunoSEQ multiplex PCR, while TCRdb's copy carries only in-frame clones and drops some. The sample holds 200,000 to 300,000 clones, about 90% seen once. The sequenced material came from peripheral blood. Source of these receptors: a man between 60 and 70 years old who had recovered from COVID-19.

The J gene is TRBJ1-1, the V gene TRBV5-6; weak D call: TRBD1 (6 bases). This CDR3 comprises 13 residues. Trimming removed 5 bases at V and 0 bases at J, with 8 bases between. Looked up from germline, CDR1 is SGHDT and CDR2 is YYEEEE. CDR3 nucleotide sequence: TGTGCCAGCAGTTACAGGGTGAACACTGAAGCTTTCTTT. It encodes CASSYRVNTEAFF.

This chain joins TRBV28 and TRBJ1-5, with D possibly being TRBD1 (6 bases). Germline assignment: CDR1 MDHEN and CDR2 SYDVKM. V was shortened by 2 bases and J by 2 bases, with 10 bases between the two germline ends. This CDR3 is built from 15 residues. The CDR3, as DNA: TGTGCCAGCAGTTTACCCAGGGGAGGCAATCAGCCCCAGCATTTT. It encodes CASSLPRGGNQPQHF. Drawing the rest from reference TRBV28 and TRBJ1-5, the complete variable domain is DVKVTQSSRYLVKRTGEKVFLECVQDMDHENMFWYRQDPGLGLRLIYFSYDVKMKEKGDIPEGYSVSREKKERFSLILESASTNQTSMYLCASSLPRGGNQPQHFGDGTRLSIL.

The V gene is TRBV6-5, the J gene TRBJ1-6; the match to TRBD1 covers 9 bases. The CDR3 spans 13 residues. V shed 5 bases and J 8 bases; nucleotides not matched to a gene: 1. Germline V gene sequence: CDR1 MNHEY, CDR2 SVGAGI. This chain's CDR3 is CASSRQGDSPLHF. CDR3 bases: TGTGCCAGCAGTCGACAGGGGGATTCACCCCTCCACTTT.

CDR3 bases: TGTGCCAGCAGCCGACCGGGGAGAGATGGCTACACCTTC. Its protein is CASSRPGRDGYTF. The rearrangement links TRBV27 to TRBJ1-2; D is unclear. Looked up from germline, CDR1 is MNHEY and CDR2 is SMNVEV (reference sequence). This CDR3 has 13 amino acids. V was cut by 6 bases and J by 6 bases, with 14 bases left in between.

The chain uses TRBV7-2 and TRBJ2-1; no reliable D call. The CDR3 totals 13 residues. The germline V gene has CDR1 SGHTA and CDR2 FQGNSA. V lost 5 bases to trimming and J lost 8 bases, with 13 bases between them. The CDR3: CASSDLAPDEQFF. CDR3 in DNA: TGTGCCAGCAGCGACTTAGCACCGGATGAGCAGTTCTTC.

The V call is TRBV5-6, the J call TRBJ2-7; 10 nucleotides line up with TRBD1. There are 14 residues in the CDR3. The V and J ends lost 4 bases and 3 bases, in that order; junction bases with no gene match: 4. In germline, CDR1 is SGHDT, CDR2 YYEEEE. CDR3 in amino acids: CASSKRTGGYEQYV. Written as DNA, the CDR3 is TGTGCCAGCAGCAAAAGGACAGGGGGCTACGAGCAGTACGTC.

This clone is a singleton in its sample. The rearrangement uses TRBV19 and TRBJ1-5; TRBD1 matches at 8 bases. CDR1 and CDR2 (germline): LNHDA, SQIVND (reference sequence). This CDR3 is built from 16 residues. V trimming: 3 bases; J trimming: 0 bases; junction bases outside the gene matches: 4. DNA of the CDR3: TGTGCCAGTAGTATCCTGCAGGGGGCTAGCAATCAGCCCCAGCATTTT. Its translation: CASSILQGASNQPQHF. Looking up the rest from reference TRBV19 and TRBJ1-5 gives the full variable domain: DGGITQSPKYLFRKEGQNVTLSCEQNLNHDAMYWYRQDPGQGLRLIYYSQIVNDFQKGDIAEGYSVSREKKESFPLTVTSAQKNPTAFYLCASSILQGASNQPQHFGDGTRLSIL.

A few counts support this clone. The rearrangement joins TRBV5-5 to TRBJ1-5, with 7 bases aligning to TRBD1. After removal of 4 bases from V and 5 bases from J, the junction contained 9 bases not matched to a gene. Germline CDR1 SGHKS, CDR2 YYEKEE (reference sequence). CDR3 length equals 15 residues. The CDR3 loop is CASSLIQGNDQPQHF. In DNA form, the CDR3 reads TGTGCCAGCAGCCTAATACAGGGGAACGATCAGCCCCAGCATTTT.

CDR3 amino acids: CASSQRSGFPQPQHF. The CDR3 DNA reads as TGTGCCAGCAGCCAAAGATCAGGGTTTCCTCAGCCCCAGCATTTT. V gene TRBV7-6 combines with J gene TRBJ1-5, with a tentative D call TRBD1 (5 bases). V was shortened by 5 bases and J by 6 bases, with 17 bases between the two germline ends. The germline gives CDR1 SGHVS, CDR2 FNYEAQ. There are 15 residues in the CDR3.

The chain joins TRBV5-1 to TRBJ1-1; 9 positions match TRBD1. V lost 0 bases, J lost 4 bases, and 4 bases stayed unmatched. The CDR3 length is 15 residues. Germline V CDR1 and CDR2: SGHRS, YFSETQ. The CDR3 DNA sequence: TGCGCCAGCAGCTTGGCGGGACAGGGAGGCACTGAAGCTTTCTTT. It translates to CASSLAGQGGTEAFF.

The chain combines TRBV5-1 with TRBJ2-7; 8 bases line up with TRBD1. This CDR3 has 15 amino acids. Germline CDR1 is SGHRS and CDR2 is YFSETQ. J was trimmed by 2 bases and V by 5 bases; bases with no gene match: 9. The CDR3 spells CASRAGGAVPYEQYF. CDR3 sequence (DNA): TGCGCCAGCAGGGCAGGGGGCGCAGTTCCCTACGAGCAGTACTTC.

The chain links TRBV15 to TRBJ2-2, with 7 bases aligning to TRBD1. Germline V CDR1 and CDR2: LNHNV, YYDKDF (reference sequence). The CDR3 totals 17 residues. The junction had 9 bases not matched to a gene; V was cut back by 0 bases and J by 5 bases. The DNA for the CDR3 is TGTGCCACCAGCAGAGATCTAGACAGGGTCATAACCGGGGAGCTGTTTTTT. Its translation is CATSRDLDRVITGELFF.

This sequence joins TRBV5-1 and TRBJ1-1, with D perhaps matching TRBD1 (6 bases). V shed 1 base and J shed 0 bases, with 16 bases lying between them. This CDR3 is 17 amino acids long. Germline V gene lookup returns CDR1 SGHRS and CDR2 YFSETQ. The CDR3 here is CASSLLAGTNLNTEAFF. The CDR3 DNA reads TGCGCCAGCAGCTTGCTGGCCGGGACAAACCTGAACACTGAAGCTTTCTTT.

This chain joins TRBV5-4 and TRBJ1-3; D may be TRBD1 (6 bases). The CDR3 is 15 amino acids. With 0 bases removed from V and 2 bases from J, the gap between germline ends came to 9 bases. Per the germline V gene, CDR1 is SGHNT and CDR2 is YYREEE (reference sequence). The CDR3 is CASSLDRAAGNTIYF. The CDR3 DNA sequence: TGTGCCAGCAGCTTGGACAGGGCCGCTGGAAACACCATATATTTT.

This CDR3 is CASSERYGGIVPQHF. CDR3 in DNA: TGTGCCAGCAGTGAACGATATGGCGGGATAGTGCCCCAGCATTTT. V and J are TRBV6-1 and TRBJ1-5; D is unresolved. Germline CDR1 and CDR2: MNHNS and SASEGT. The CDR3 is 15 residues long. The V and J ends lost 2 bases and 9 bases respectively, with 17 bases between them.

This rearrangement joins TRBV18 to TRBJ1-1, with D uncertain. CDR1 and CDR2 (germline): KGHSH, LQKENI. Trimming removed 5 bases from V and 1 base from J, with 8 bases in between. The CDR3 extends over 13 amino acids. The CDR3 region is CASSSDTNTEAFF. The CDR3 DNA sequence: TGTGCCAGCTCATCTGACACGAACACTGAAGCTTTCTTT.

In its sample, this clone was seen a few times. The chain combines TRBV2 with TRBJ1-5, with TRBD1 matching over 8 bases. Germline V gene data show CDR1 as SNHLY and CDR2 as FYNNEI. V trimming: 5 bases; J trimming: 3 bases; junction bases outside the gene matches: 6. This CDR3 spans 15 amino acids. The CDR3 region is CASSPDRGDNQPQHF. DNA for the CDR3: TGTGCCAGCAGTCCCGACAGGGGAGACAATCAGCCCCAGCATTTT. Looking up the rest from reference TRBV2 and TRBJ1-5 gives the full variable domain: EPEVTQTPSHQVTQMGQEVILRCVPISNHLYFYWYRQILGQKVEFLVSFYNNEISEKSEIFDDQFSVERPDGSNFTLKIRSTKLEDSAMYFCASSPDRGDNQPQHFGDGTRLSIL.

The V call is TRBV9, the J call TRBJ1-3; D remains unclear. Trimming stripped 4 bases from V and 1 base from J, with 15 bases between. CDR3 length: 16 amino acids. The germline V gene encodes CDR1 SGDLS and CDR2 YYNGEE. The CDR3 DNA sequence: TGTGCCAGCAGCCCCTTGCCCAGTCAGTCTGGAAACACCATATATTTT. Translating it yields CASSPLPSQSGNTIYF.

This chain uses TRBV9 with TRBJ2-3; D might be TRBD2 (6 bases). This CDR3 has 15 residues. The ends were cut back, 4 bases at V and 3 bases at J, with 15 bases in the middle. Germline V CDR1 and CDR2: SGDLS, YYNGEE. CDR3 amino acids: CASSWASESTDTQYF. CDR3 nucleotides: TGTGCCAGCAGCTGGGCTAGCGAGTCGACAGATACGCAGTATTTT.

The sample holds one count of this clone. The gene calls are TRBV21-1 and TRBJ2-1; the D call of TRBD2 is as the table states it, not checked on the DNA. TRBV21-1 is a documented pseudogene. The CDR3 sequence is 19 residues long. The CDR3 region has the DNA TGTGCCAGCAGCAAAGCCTTGGGACTAGCGGGGGGGTTATACAATGAGCAGTTCTTC. The encoded protein is CASSKALGLAGGLYNEQFF.

In this sample, this clone turned up many times. The chain links TRBV24-1 to TRBJ2-2; D may be TRBD2 (6 bases). V was trimmed by 7 bases and J by 4 bases, leaving 15 bases between them. Germline lookup yields CDR1 KGHDR and CDR2 SFDVKD. The CDR3 contains 15 residues. CDR3 coding DNA: TGTGCCACCAGCGGACCCGGGGGTTCCACCGGGGAGCTGTTTTTT. Translating it yields CATSGPGGSTGELFF.

The chain is built from TRBV5-1 and TRBJ2-3, with 9 bases fitting TRBD2. This CDR3 region has 17 residues. Germline loops: CDR1 SGHRS, CDR2 YFSETQ. The V segment lost 1 base and the J segment 0 bases; nucleotides outside the gene matches: 6. CDR3 in amino acids: CASSLPSGASSTDTQYF. In DNA form, the CDR3 reads TGCGCCAGCAGCTTGCCTAGCGGGGCTTCTAGCACAGATACGCAGTATTTT.

V usage is TRBV11-3 and J usage is TRBJ2-1; TRBD1 matches 8 bases. The germline V gene has CDR1 SGHNT and CDR2 YENEEA. The V gene end was trimmed by 0 bases and the J gene end by 8 bases; junction bases not matched to a gene: 9. The CDR3 length is 16 residues. The CDR3 sequence: CASSLDIGQGVHEQFF. CDR3 DNA sequence: TGTGCCAGCAGCTTAGATATTGGACAGGGCGTCCATGAGCAGTTCTTC.

V usage is TRBV5-6 and J usage is TRBJ2-7; 9 bases fit TRBD1. Losses at the gene ends were 0 bases for V and 6 bases for J; bases not matched to a gene: 4. The CDR3 contains 14 residues. Germline V gene data show CDR1 as SGHDT and CDR2 as YYEEEE. CDR3 DNA sequence: TGTGCCAGCAGCTTGGTGGACAGGGGCGGCGAGCAGTACGTC. Protein: CASSLVDRGGEQYV.

This chain joins TRBV11-1 and TRBJ1-1; no reliable D call. With 7 bases removed from V and 3 bases from J, the gap between germline ends came to 6 bases. The length of the CDR3 is 11 residues. Per germline, CDR1 SGHAT and CDR2 FQDESV (reference sequence). For the CDR3, the DNA is TGTGCCAGCATGGAGGACACTGAAGCTTTCTTT. As protein: CASMEDTEAFF.

Turning to this clone: At the DNA level, this CDR3 is encoded by other sequences in the same sample as well. CDR3: CASSPGTGNQPQHF. In DNA form, the CDR3 reads TGCGCCAGCAGCCCAGGGACAGGGAATCAGCCCCAGCATTTT. The genes are TRBV5-1 and TRBJ1-5; 9 nucleotides line up with TRBD1. V shed 4 bases and J 4 bases; nucleotides not matched to a gene: 3. CDR1 is SGHRS, CDR2 YFSETQ, per germline. The CDR3 extends over 14 amino acids. Based on the CDR3 plus reference TRBV5-1 and TRBJ1-5, the full variable domain is KAGVTQTPRYLIKTRGQQVTLSCSPISGHRSVSWYQQTPGQGLQFLFEYFSETQRNKGNFPGRFSGRQFSNSRSEMNVSTLELGDSALYLCASSPGTGNQPQHFGDGTRLSIL.

The chain has TRBV24-1 and TRBJ1-1; D may be TRBD1 (5 bases). CDR1 is KGHDR, CDR2 SFDVKD, per germline. Trimming removed 6 bases from V and 6 bases from J, with 13 bases in between. There are 13 residues in the CDR3. The CDR3 DNA follows: TGTGCCACCAGTCGGAGGGACGCGTCTGAAGCTTTCTTT. This gives the protein CATSRRDASEAFF.